This entry features one T cell receptor (beta chain) sequence. As yet, its antigen is unknown. PCR was performed using 60 Vbeta and 13 Jbeta primers. Profiled with immunoSEQ multiplex PCR; TCRdb holds only in-frame clones, not every one. The table shows around 190,000 clones, with 81% occurring only once. Samples came from healthy bone marrow donors. The sample is drawn from a study of cytomegalovirus exposure and HLA in healthy donors. Overall study results and limits: One variant, a missense change in DCLRE1C, was linked in a later analysis to TCR beta V- and J-gene trimming. The dataset shows that most TCR sequences were rare, while some public TCRs occurred in many donors. Analyses of presence and absence presupposed an approximately uniform sequencing depth across donors.

V shed 5 bases and J 0 bases; nucleotides not matched to a gene: 17. Looked up from germline, CDR1 is LNHDA and CDR2 is SQIVND (reference sequence). The CDR3 totals 20 residues. This clonotype originated in a young man in good health and CMV-seronegative. V usage is TRBV19 and J usage is TRBJ2-7; TRBD2 matches at 12 bases. Sequences were obtained from PBMCs. CDR3 sequence reads: CASSCVPRLAGAPCSYEQYF. The CDR3 DNA is TGTGCCAGTAGTTGCGTCCCCAGACTAGCGGGAGCCCCTTGCTCCTACGAGCAGTACTTC. Filled out from reference TRBV19 and TRBJ2-7, the complete variable domain reads DGGITQSPKYLFRKEGQNVTLSCEQNLNHDAMYWYRQDPGQGLRLIYYSQIVNDFQKGDIAEGYSVSREKKESFPLTVTSAQKNPTAFYLCASSCVPRLAGAPCSYEQYFGPGTRLTVT.